Here is one T cell receptor (beta chain) with its context. What it binds is not known. The sample belongs to a study of post-analysis software for immune sequencing data. Broader study findings: The study found TRBV5-6, TRBV5-1 and TRBV20-1 among five or six TRBV segments more frequent in patients than controls.

Unique-molecular-identifier-tagged TCR beta cDNA libraries were used. TCRdb itself ran the PCR reads through MiXCR, one entry per CDR3 protein. This sample has approximately 730,000 distinct CDR3 sequences; about 43% occur once, and the top ten carry approximately 5%. Germline CDR1 SQVTM, CDR2 ANQGSEA. Deletions cut 2 bases from V and 3 bases from J, with 5 bases between. The CDR3 runs 11 residues. Sample: blood. This receptor was obtained from a girl aged 5-17 years with multiple sclerosis. This chain links TRBV29-1 with TRBJ2-7, with D uncertain. The CDR3 DNA is TGCAGCGTTGAATACAACTACGAGCAGTACTTC. This translates into CSVEYNYEQYF.